This TCR beta chain emerged from a study of OX40 agonist ivuxolimab in advanced cancers. General study findings and limits: By week 6 at 0.1 to 3.0 mg/kg, blood CD4+ and CD8+ T cells had expanded clonally.

The germline V gene encodes CDR1 WSHSY and CDR2 SAAADI. The CDR3 has 14 residues. V was clipped by 6 bases and J by 5 bases; unmatched bases: 5. The method was immunoSEQ multiplex PCR; TCRdb's version includes in-frame clones alone and lacks a portion of them. Found here are about 58,000 clones, roughly 84% of them singletons; the top ten hold about 1%. With respect to this clone: Antigen: not known.

The receptor's source is an adult with an advanced solid tumor such as melanoma, head and neck, liver or kidney cancer. The chain recombines TRBV10-2 with TRBJ2-2; 8 nucleotides line up with TRBD1. The sequencing here drew on CD4+ or CD8+ T cells sorted from blood, taken in a trial of the OX40 agonist ivuxolimab. Here the CDR3 DNA reads TGCGCCAGCAGCCGGGACAGGCCTACCGGGGAGCTGTTTTTT. As protein: CASSRDRPTGELFF.